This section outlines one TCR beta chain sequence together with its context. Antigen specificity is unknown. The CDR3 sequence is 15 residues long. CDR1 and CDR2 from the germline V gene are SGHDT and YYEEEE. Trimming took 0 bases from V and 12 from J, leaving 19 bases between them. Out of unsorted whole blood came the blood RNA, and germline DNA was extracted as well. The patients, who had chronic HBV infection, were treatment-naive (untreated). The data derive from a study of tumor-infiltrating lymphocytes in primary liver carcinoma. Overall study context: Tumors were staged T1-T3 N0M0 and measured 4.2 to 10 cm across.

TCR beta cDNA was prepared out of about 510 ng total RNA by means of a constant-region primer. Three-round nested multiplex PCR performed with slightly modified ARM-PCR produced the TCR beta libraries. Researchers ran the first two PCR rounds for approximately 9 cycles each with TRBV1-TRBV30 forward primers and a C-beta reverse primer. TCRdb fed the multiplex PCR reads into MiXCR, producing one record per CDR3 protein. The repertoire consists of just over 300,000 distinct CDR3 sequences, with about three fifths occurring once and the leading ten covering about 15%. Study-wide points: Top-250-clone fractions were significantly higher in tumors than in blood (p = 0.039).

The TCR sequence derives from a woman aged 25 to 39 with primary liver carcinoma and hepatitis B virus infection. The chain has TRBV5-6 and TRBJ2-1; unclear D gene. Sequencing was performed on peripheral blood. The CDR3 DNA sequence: TGTGCCAGCAGCTTGGTTCCCGTAAACGGTGGATGGCAGTTCTTC. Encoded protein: CASSLVPVNGGWQFF.